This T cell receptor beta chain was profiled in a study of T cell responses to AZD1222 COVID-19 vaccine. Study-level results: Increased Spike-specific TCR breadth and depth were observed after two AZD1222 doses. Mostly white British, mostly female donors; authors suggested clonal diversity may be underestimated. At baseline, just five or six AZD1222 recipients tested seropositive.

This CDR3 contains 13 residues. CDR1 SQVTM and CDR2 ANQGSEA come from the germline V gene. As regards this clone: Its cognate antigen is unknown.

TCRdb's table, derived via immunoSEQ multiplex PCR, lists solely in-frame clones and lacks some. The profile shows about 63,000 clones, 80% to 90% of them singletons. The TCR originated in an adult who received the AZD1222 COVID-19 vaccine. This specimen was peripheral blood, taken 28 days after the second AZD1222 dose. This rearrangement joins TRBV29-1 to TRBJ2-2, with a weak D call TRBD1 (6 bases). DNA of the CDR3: TGCAGTGTGTGGGCAGGGGTGCCCGGGGAGCTGTTTTTT. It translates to CSVWAGVPGELFF.